Each of the 5 T cell receptor beta chains below was sequenced from the same sample in a study of T cell repertoires in cytomegalovirus infection. TCRdb reprocessed the reads with MiXCR, giving one entry per CDR3 protein. In the table there are 740,000 or so distinct CDR3 sequences, about 40% of which are singletons. The sample comprised PBMCs. Source of these receptors: a human donor in good health (CMV status not recorded). Some clones in this sample may be carry-over from other donors' samples.

At least ten counts were recorded for this clonotype. The chain recombines TRBV10-3 with TRBJ1-2; TRBD1 is a possible D gene (5 bases). V shed 2 bases and J shed 4 bases, with 11 bases lying between them. Germline V lookup: CDR1 ENHRY, CDR2 SYGVKD. The CDR3 covers 14 residues. The CDR3 spells CAISERGEVYGYTF. In DNA, the CDR3 is TGTGCCATCAGTGAGAGGGGTGAAGTCTATGGCTACACCTTC.

The chain joins TRBV7-6 to TRBJ2-3; 7 nucleotides line up with TRBD2. V lost 1 base to trimming and J lost 8 bases; unmatched junction nucleotides: 12. The length of the CDR3 is 16 residues. Per germline, CDR1 SGHVS and CDR2 FNYEAQ. The CDR3 DNA follows: TGTGCCAGCAGCTTAGGAGGGCTAGCGGCCGTCGGTACGCAGTATTTT. This encodes CASSLGGLAAVGTQYF.

Note on this clonotype: A much larger clone sits a single nucleotide away, making a read error possible. The genes are TRBV28 and TRBJ2-7, with 7 positions matching TRBD2. Germline assignment: CDR1 MDHEN and CDR2 SYDVKM. The CDR3 consists of 13 residues. The CDR3 DNA reads TGTGCCGGCAGTCAGCGGGGCAGGGACGAGCAGTACTTC. Its translation is CAGSQRGRDEQYF.

This clonotype occurred a few times. The genes are TRBV20-1 and TRBJ2-7; 8 bases match TRBD2. The CDR3 totals 14 residues. V shed 3 bases, J shed 6 bases, and the junction held 10 bases outside the gene matches. Germline lookup yields CDR1 DFQATT and CDR2 SNEGSKA (reference sequence). The CDR3 protein is CSARLAGGLGEQYF. The DNA of the CDR3 is TGCAGTGCTAGGCTAGCGGGTGGTCTAGGCGAGCAGTACTTC.

The chain carries TRBV5-1 and TRBJ2-7, with D maybe TRBD2 (6 bases). Deletions cut 4 bases from V and 6 bases from J, with 11 bases between. Germline-derived CDR1 and CDR2 are SGHRS and YFSETQ. The CDR3 covers 12 residues. Written as DNA, the CDR3 is TGCGCCAGCAGCCGGGCGGAGGGCGAGCAGTACTTC. This encodes CASSRAEGEQYF.